These 30 T cell receptor beta chains were all obtained from the same sample, sequenced in a study of blood T cells in healthy people across ages. Combining a sample-barcoded 5' primer with a J-beta primer mix, a second PCR ran for roughly 6 to 11 cycles. TCRdb redid the calling of the 5' RACE reads with MiXCR, one entry per CDR3 protein. The table lists 540,000 or so distinct CDR3 sequences, roughly 48% of them singletons, with around 23% in the top ten. Sequencing was performed on blood. The receptor source for this set is a man older than 75 in good health.

This clonotype appeared a few times. The chain has TRBV6-1 and TRBJ2-1, with 11 bases matching TRBD2. In germline, CDR1 is MNHNS, CDR2 SASEGT. The CDR3 spans 15 residues. V was clipped by 6 bases and J by 5 bases; unmatched bases: 6. CDR3 residues: CASSQLAGGNNEQFF. The DNA of the CDR3 is TGTGCCAGCAGCCAGCTAGCGGGAGGAAACAATGAGCAGTTCTTC.

V and J are TRBV6-1 and TRBJ2-1, with 7 bases fitting TRBD2. Germline lookup yields CDR1 MNHNS and CDR2 SASEGT. J gave up 1 base and V 3 bases, and 9 bases lay outside the gene matches. The CDR3 runs 17 residues. The chain's CDR3 is CASSDIGASGSYNEQFF. The CDR3 DNA reads TGTGCCAGCAGTGATATTGGGGCTAGCGGATCCTACAATGAGCAGTTCTTC.

V and J are TRBV4-3 and TRBJ2-7; 13 bases match TRBD2. CDR3 length equals 18 residues. CDR1 LGHNA and CDR2 YSLEER come from the germline V gene. Trimming took 0 bases from V and 1 from J; bases not matched to a gene: 6. The CDR3 spells CASSQERTSGSWSYEQYF. DNA for the CDR3: TGCGCCAGCAGCCAAGAACGGACTAGCGGGAGTTGGTCCTACGAGCAGTACTTC.

This clonotype was picked up one time. Sequence at one end of the junction differs from germline and may be a read error. V is TRBV6-2 or TRBV6-3 and J is TRBJ2-5, with D possibly called TRBD1 or TRBD2 (5 bases each). Germline V gives CDR1 MNHEY, CDR2 SVGEGT. This CDR3 comprises 17 residues. In DNA form, the CDR3 reads TGTGCCGGCAGTTACTCGAGGGGTGGGACCCCCCAAGAGACCCAGTACTTC. Translation gives CAGSYSRGGTPQETQYF.

The chain has TRBV7-2 and TRBJ2-7; TRBD2 aligns across 8 bases. Germline assignment: CDR1 SGHTA and CDR2 FQGNSA. The trim removed 5 bases at V and 1 base at J, leaving 10 bases unmatched. CDR3 length: 16 amino acids. CDR3 coding DNA: TGTGCCAGCAGCCCCTTTACTAGCGGTGCTTCCTACGAGCAGTACTTC. The encoded protein is CASSPFTSGASYEQYF. Variable domain in full (rest from reference TRBV7-2 and TRBJ2-7): GAGVSQSPSNKVTEKGKDVELRCDPISGHTALYWYRQSLGQGLEFLIYFQGNSAPDKSGLPSDRFSAERTGGSVSTLTIQRTQQEDSAVYLCASSPFTSGASYEQYFGPGTRLTVT.

The genes are TRBV20-1 and TRBJ2-1; maybe TRBD2 (6 bases). The CDR3 has 13 residues. The germline CDR1 and CDR2 sequences are DFQATT and SNEGSKA (reference sequence). V was cut by 3 bases and J by 8 bases, with 14 bases left in between. CDR3 residues: CSASGRGWDEQFF. The DNA of the CDR3 is TGCAGTGCTAGCGGGAGAGGGTGGGATGAGCAGTTCTTC.

CDR3 sequence: CASSLERARRNEQFF. CDR3 nucleotides: TGCGCCAGCAGCCTCGAGAGGGCCAGGAGGAATGAGCAGTTCTTC. V gene TRBV4-3 combines with J gene TRBJ2-1, with D perhaps TRBD2 (5 bases). The ends were cut back, 4 bases at V and 7 bases at J, with 17 bases in the middle. CDR1 is LGHNA and CDR2 is YSLEER in the germline V gene. The CDR3 runs to 15 residues.

This clonotype occurred once. Its ends do not fully match the called genes, so a read error is possible. The chain uses TRBV20-1 and TRBJ2-7; possible D gene TRBD2, 5 bases. From germline, CDR1 is DFQATT and CDR2 SNEGSKA (reference sequence). This CDR3 is built from 14 residues. Here the CDR3 DNA reads TGCAGTCCTAGAAGTGGGAGTAGGACCTACGAGCAGTACTTC. This translates into CSPRSGSRTYEQYF.

This clonotype was found a few times. The J gene is TRBJ2-6, the V gene TRBV7-2; 11 positions match TRBD1. Germline lookup yields CDR1 SGHTA and CDR2 FQGNSA. The J segment lost 4 bases and the V segment lost 10 bases, leaving 6 bases of the junction unmatched. The CDR3 runs to 15 residues. This CDR3 reads CAIGTGGSGANVLTF. Here the CDR3 DNA reads TGTGCCATCGGGACAGGGGGTTCAGGGGCCAACGTCCTGACTTTC.

With respect to this clonotype: A much larger clone is a single base away; this may be a read error. DNA of the CDR3: TGTGCCATCAGTGCCTCCACCTACGAGCAGTTCTTC. It yields the protein CAISASTYEQFF. The J gene is TRBJ2-1, the V gene TRBV10-3; D remains ambiguous. The CDR3 loop spans 12 amino acids. CDR1 ENHRY and CDR2 SYGVKD come from the germline V gene. V gave up 4 bases and J gave up 10 bases, with 11 bases separating them.

The gene calls are TRBV7-9 and TRBJ2-3; TRBD2 is a possible D gene (5 bases). CDR3 size: 15 residues. The V gene's germline CDR1 is SEHNR and CDR2 FQNEAQ (reference sequence). Trimming took 4 bases from V and 2 from J, leaving 13 bases between them. The CDR3 sequence: CASSYNRLPTDTQYF. CDR3 DNA: TGTGCCAGCAGCTATAACCGACTACCCACAGATACGCAGTATTTT. The full variable domain, completed using reference TRBV7-9 and TRBJ2-3, is DTGVSQNPRHKITKRGQNVTFRCDPISEHNRLYWYRQTLGQGPEFLTYFQNEAQLEKSRLLSDRFSAERPKGSFSTLEIQRTEQGDSAMYLCASSYNRLPTDTQYFGPGTRLTVL.

This sequence joins TRBV20-1 and TRBJ1-2; tentative D call: TRBD1 (6 bases). CDR1 DFQATT and CDR2 SNEGSKA come from the germline V gene (reference sequence). This CDR3 is 14 amino acids long. The germline V and J ends were trimmed by 5 bases and 0 bases, with 13 bases remaining between them. The CDR3 nucleotides read TGCAGTGCTTTCTGGGACAAAGCTAACTATGGCTACACCTTC. Its translation is CSAFWDKANYGYTF.

The chain uses TRBV6-6 and TRBJ1-6; no clear D gene. In germline, CDR1 is MNHNY, CDR2 SVGAGI (reference sequence). The CDR3 runs 15 residues. V lost 0 bases, J lost 7 bases, and 10 bases lay in between. CDR3 in amino acids: CASSYSSVENSPLHF. CDR3 DNA sequence: TGTGCCAGCAGTTACTCGAGCGTTGAAAATTCACCCCTCCACTTT.

CDR3 in amino acids: CSAAGQGYHYEQYF. The CDR3 region has the DNA TGCAGTGCTGCCGGACAGGGTTATCACTACGAGCAGTACTTC. The chain uses TRBV20-1 and TRBJ2-7; 8 nucleotides agree with TRBD1. Germline-derived CDR1 and CDR2 are DFQATT and SNEGSKA (reference sequence). The CDR3 has 14 residues. V was pared by 5 bases and J by 3 bases, with 9 bases of the junction left unmatched.

This sequence joins TRBV4-3 and TRBJ1-5; 7 bases fit TRBD1. This CDR3 spans 15 amino acids. The junction had 5 bases not matched to a gene; V was cut back by 0 bases and J by 6 bases. CDR1 is LGHNA and CDR2 is YSLEER in the germline V gene. This chain's CDR3 is CASSQEPRGIQPQHF. CDR3 DNA: TGCGCCAGCAGCCAAGAACCCAGGGGGATTCAGCCCCAGCATTTT.

This clonotype was counted only a few times. This chain joins TRBV20-1 and TRBJ2-7, with 7 bases lining up with TRBD2. CDR1 and CDR2 (germline): DFQATT, SNEGSKA (reference sequence). There are 15 residues in the CDR3. The V and J ends lost 4 bases and 1 base, in that order; junction bases with no gene match: 10. CDR3 sequence: CSAKASASGSYEQYF. CDR3 coding DNA: TGCAGTGCTAAAGCGTCGGCTAGCGGATCCTACGAGCAGTACTTC.

The gene calls are TRBV29-1 and TRBJ2-1; the D is unclear. V was clipped by 0 bases and J by 12 bases, with 12 bases between them. Germline CDR1 reads SQVTM; CDR2 reads ANQGSEA. This CDR3 comprises 12 residues. The CDR3 sequence: CSVEEGPSGQFF. DNA for the CDR3: TGCAGCGTTGAAGAGGGCCCCAGTGGGCAGTTCTTC.

DNA of the CDR3: TGTGCCAGCAGCGTAGAGAAGCGAGCTAGCGGGAGATTCAATGAGCAGTTCTTC. As protein: CASSVEKRASGRFNEQFF. The genes are TRBV9 and TRBJ2-1; 10 bases match TRBD2. The J segment lost 6 bases and the V segment lost 0 bases, leaving 12 bases of the junction unmatched. The germline V gene has CDR1 SGDLS and CDR2 YYNGEE. This CDR3 spans 18 amino acids. The complete variable domain, with remaining parts taken from reference TRBV9 and TRBJ2-1, reads DSGVTQTPKHLITATGQRVTLRCSPRSGDLSVYWYQQSLDQGLQFLIQYYNGEERAKGNILERFSAQQFPDLHSELNLSSLELGDSALYFCASSVEKRASGRFNEQFFGPGTRLTVL.

This clonotype was seen a handful of times. The rearrangement links TRBV7-9 to TRBJ1-4; 10 bases are shared with TRBD1. CDR1 and CDR2 from the germline V gene are SEHNR and FQNEAQ (reference sequence). This CDR3 region has 19 residues. The V gene end was trimmed by 1 base and the J gene end by 0 bases; junction bases not matched to a gene: 8. This chain's CDR3 is CASSLGDRGPSATNEKLFF. The CDR3 DNA is TGTGCCAGCAGCTTAGGGGACAGGGGACCATCGGCAACTAATGAAAAACTGTTTTTT.

The rearrangement links TRBV24-1 to TRBJ2-1; 10 bases match TRBD1. Germline V gene lookup returns CDR1 KGHDR and CDR2 SFDVKD. Germline trimming cut 3 bases from V and 5 bases from J; bases unmatched to any gene: 3. This CDR3 spans 15 amino acids. The CDR3 reads CATSDAGTGDNEQFF. The CDR3 coding sequence is TGTGCCACCAGTGATGCCGGGACAGGGGACAATGAGCAGTTCTTC.

This clonotype was observed a handful of times. The rearrangement joins TRBV6-5 to TRBJ2-7; no reliable D call. Germline assignment: CDR1 MNHEY and CDR2 SVGAGI. Trimming took off 5 bases at V and 7 bases at J, with 15 bases between the two ends. The CDR3 contains 13 residues. CDR3 coding DNA: TGTGCCAGCAGTCTGACCCATCTTCGGGAGCAGTACTTC. Its translation: CASSLTHLREQYF.

This chain connects TRBV20-1 to TRBJ1-4; 9 positions agree with TRBD1. CDR1 and CDR2 from the germline V gene are DFQATT and SNEGSKA (reference sequence). The CDR3 contains 14 residues. The V segment lost 3 bases and the J segment 6 bases; nucleotides outside the gene matches: 5. The CDR3 DNA is TGCAGTGCTAGGGGGGGACAGGGCGATGAAAAACTGTTTTTT. Translating gives CSARGGQGDEKLFF.

In its sample, this clonotype was seen many times. The chain carries TRBV6-6 and TRBJ2-2, with D maybe TRBD1 (6 bases). The CDR3 contains 14 residues. V was pared by 4 bases and J by 4 bases, with 10 bases between. Germline V lookup: CDR1 MNHNY, CDR2 SVGAGI (reference sequence). CDR3 sequence (DNA): TGTGCCAGCAGTTCGACAGGTTCCACCGGGGAGCTGTTTTTT. Encoded protein: CASSSTGSTGELFF.

The J gene is TRBJ2-4, the V gene TRBV6-4, with TRBD1 identical over 10 bases. The germline gives CDR1 MRHNA, CDR2 SNTAGT. The CDR3 runs 14 residues. The V segment lost 2 bases and the J segment 13 bases; nucleotides outside the gene matches: 8. The CDR3 protein is CASSDGTGDDEQYF. The CDR3 DNA is TGTGCCAGCAGTGACGGGACAGGGGATGATGAGCAGTACTTC.

This clonotype was found a few times. The CDR3 DNA follows: TGTGCCAGCAGCCAGCGACTAGCGGGAATCTACGAGCAGTACTTC. This gives the protein CASSQRLAGIYEQYF. The chain joins TRBV13 to TRBJ2-7; TRBD2 agrees at 11 bases. CDR1 is PRHDT and CDR2 is FYEKMQ in the germline V gene (reference sequence). The CDR3 contains 15 residues. The V segment lost 5 bases and the J segment 3 bases; nucleotides outside the gene matches: 6.

Remarks on this clonotype: A much larger clone lies one base from this, so it may be a read error. The rearrangement links TRBV7-9 to TRBJ2-5; 9 bases align to TRBD2. The tail of the sequence fits TRBJ2-1 better, so the J call may be wrong. The CDR3 totals 16 residues. Looked up from germline, CDR1 is SEHNR and CDR2 is FQNEAQ (reference sequence). The CDR3 bases are TGTGCCAGCAGCCTCCTCGGTAGCGGGGGACAAGAGACCCAGTTCTTC. Translating it yields CASSLLGSGGQETQFF.

This chain links TRBV5-1 with TRBJ2-5; 7 bases map to TRBD1. V lost 3 bases to trimming and J lost 5 bases; unmatched junction nucleotides: 7. This CDR3 contains 14 residues. Germline V gives CDR1 SGHRS, CDR2 YFSETQ. Written as DNA, the CDR3 is TGCGCCAGCAGCTCCTTGACAGGGCAGGAGACCCAGTACTTC. Translation: CASSSLTGQETQYF.

This clonotype has just a few counts. The V call is TRBV28, the J call TRBJ2-5; possibly TRBD2 for D (6 bases). V lost 5 bases to trimming and J lost 0 bases, with 19 bases between them. Germline CDR1 MDHEN, CDR2 SYDVKM. The CDR3 sequence is 17 residues long. The CDR3 region is CASSPLRLGDYQETQYF. CDR3 coding DNA: TGTGCCAGCAGTCCGCTCCGCCTTGGGGACTACCAAGAGACCCAGTACTTC.

The J gene is TRBJ1-6, the V gene TRBV4-2; D is undetermined. The CDR3 covers 15 residues. CDR1 LGHNA and CDR2 YNFKEQ come from the germline V gene. Trimming took 2 bases from V and 7 from J, leaving 12 bases between them. This chain's CDR3 is CASSQLVEPNSPLHF. The CDR3 DNA sequence: TGTGCCAGCAGCCAATTAGTGGAACCGAATTCACCCCTCCACTTT.

This clonotype was seen only a few times. The chain carries TRBV6-1 and TRBJ1-1, with D possibly being TRBD1 (5 bases). Per the germline V gene, CDR1 is MNHNS and CDR2 is SASEGT. Between the trimmed V and J ends, which lost 5 bases and 11 bases, there was a span of 21 bases. This CDR3 is 14 amino acids long. The CDR3 loop is CASSPTGTSKRAFF. The CDR3 DNA reads as TGTGCCAGCAGTCCCACGGGGACCTCGAAAAGGGCTTTCTTT.